Below, 10 T cell receptor beta chains from the same sample are listed, as sequenced in a study of T-cell reconstitution after alpha-beta-depleted transplantation in children. Unique molecular identifiers were built into the TCRbeta library. MiXCR was run by TCRdb on the PCR reads, yielding one entry per CDR3 protein. The repertoire has about 980,000 distinct CDR3 sequences, around 30% of them found once; the top ten carry roughly 31%. Sample: PBMCs, mostly from graft donor cells, taken 360 days after TCRalphabeta/CD19-depleted stem cell transplant. Receptor source: a boy under three years old who had a stem cell transplant for SCID, so the T cells may come from the graft donor.

In DNA, the CDR3 is TGTGCCAGCAGCTTAGCGCCGCAGGGAAACTCCTACGAGCAGTACTTC. It specifies CASSLAPQGNSYEQYF. The rearrangement links TRBV7-8 to TRBJ2-7, with D maybe TRBD1 (5 bases). This CDR3 spans 16 amino acids. From germline, CDR1 is SGHVS and CDR2 FQNEAQ. Deletions cut 0 bases from V and 0 bases from J, with 12 bases between. Together with reference TRBV7-8 and TRBJ2-7, the CDR3 gives the full variable domain: GAGVSQSPRYKVAKRGQDVALRCDPISGHVSLFWYQQALGQGPEFLTYFQNEAQLDKSGLPSDRFFAERPEGSVSTLKIQRTQQEDSAVYLCASSLAPQGNSYEQYFGPGTRLTVT.

This clonotype was recorded a few times. V and J are TRBV2 and TRBJ2-3; D not resolved. The CDR3 is 14 amino acids. V was pared by 6 bases and J by 5 bases, with 15 bases between. Germline loops: CDR1 SNHLY, CDR2 FYNNEI. The CDR3 spells CASSPRVEEDTQYF. CDR3 sequence (DNA): TGTGCCAGCAGCCCAAGGGTGGAAGAAGATACGCAGTATTTT.

This clonotype was found once. This chain connects TRBV6-5 to TRBJ1-5; D gene ambiguous. The V gene's germline CDR1 is MNHEY and CDR2 SVGAGI. The V end lost 0 bases, the J end lost 6 bases, and 12 bases lay between the germline ends. This CDR3 comprises 15 residues. The CDR3 reads CASSYSFGLGQPQHF. CDR3 coding DNA: TGTGCCAGCAGTTACTCTTTTGGTTTGGGTCAGCCCCAGCATTTT.

This clonotype was picked up a small number of times. This rearrangement joins TRBV12-3 or TRBV12-4 to TRBJ1-1; the D is unclear. The CDR3 is made up of 14 amino acids. The ends were cut back, 6 bases at V and 0 bases at J, with 11 bases in the middle. Written as DNA, the CDR3 is TGTGCCAGCAGGATAGGCACCTTGAACACTGAAGCTTTCTTT. This encodes CASRIGTLNTEAFF.

This clonotype was observed a few times. The gene calls are TRBV5-1 and TRBJ1-4; the match to TRBD1 covers 7 bases. The CDR3 totals 14 residues. With V trimmed by 2 bases and J by 7 bases, 5 bases remained unmatched. The germline V gene encodes CDR1 SGHRS and CDR2 YFSETQ. The CDR3 DNA reads as TGCGCCAGCAGCTTAGTCGACAGGGTTGAAAAACTGTTTTTT. Translating gives CASSLVDRVEKLFF.

The chain has TRBV18 and TRBJ2-1; unclear D gene. V lost 3 bases to trimming and J lost 7 bases, with 10 bases between them. The CDR3 length is 13 residues. Looked up from germline, CDR1 is KGHSH and CDR2 is LQKENI. CDR3: CASSPTWVNEQFF. The CDR3 region has the DNA TGTGCCAGCTCACCGACGTGGGTAAATGAGCAGTTCTTC.

In this sample, this clonotype turned up a few times. CDR3 sequence: CASQTGRYQPQHF. The CDR3 bases are TGTGCCAGCCAGACAGGGCGGTATCAGCCCCAGCATTTT. This chain joins TRBV6-2 or TRBV6-3 and TRBJ1-5, with TRBD1 identical over 7 bases. Looked up from germline, CDR1 is MNHEY and CDR2 is SVGEGT. After removal of 8 bases from V and 5 bases from J, the junction contained 6 bases not matched to a gene. The CDR3 is 13 amino acids.

The chain links TRBV5-1 to TRBJ1-5; TRBD1 agrees at 8 bases. Germline assignment: CDR1 SGHRS and CDR2 YFSETQ. The CDR3 is made up of 15 amino acids. Losses at the gene ends were 4 bases for V and 7 bases for J; bases not matched to a gene: 10. The CDR3 region is CASSLTGALAQPQHF. The CDR3 DNA follows: TGCGCCAGCAGCCTGACAGGGGCCTTGGCCCAGCCCCAGCATTTT.

This clonotype was observed many times. The chain employs TRBV4-2 and TRBJ1-2; 7 bases line up with TRBD1. The CDR3 contains 14 residues. V lost 4 bases, J lost 1 base, and 3 bases stayed unmatched. Germline V CDR1 and CDR2: LGHNA, YNFKEQ. The CDR3 is CASSPDRVNYGYTF. For the CDR3, the DNA is TGTGCCAGCAGCCCTGACAGGGTTAACTATGGCTACACCTTC.

This clonotype was detected ten times or more. This rearrangement joins TRBV7-9 to TRBJ2-7; D may be TRBD2 (5 bases). Deletions cut 2 bases from V and 0 bases from J, with 8 bases between. The CDR3 totals 14 residues. Per the germline V gene, CDR1 is SEHNR and CDR2 is FQNEAQ (reference sequence). This chain's CDR3 is CASSLSGSSYEQYF. CDR3 bases: TGTGCCAGCAGCTTATCGGGATCCTCCTACGAGCAGTACTTC.